One sample yielded the 28 T cell receptor beta chains listed below, sequenced in a study of T cell clonality in common variable immunodeficiency. The assay was immunoSEQ multiplex PCR, and TCRdb's table has in-frame clones only and misses some. This sample carries under 50,000 clones, none of them present only once. What was sequenced was peripheral blood mononuclear cells. These receptor sequences come from a person aged 18 to 70 in good health.

There are many counts of this clone. The read comes to an end 3 residues before the CDR3 does, leaving the germline J gene to fill in the end. The gene calls are TRBV2 and TRBJ2-1; 8 bases are a match to TRBD1. The CDR3 spans 15 residues. With V trimmed by 3 bases and J by 3 bases, 4 bases remained unmatched. Germline lookup yields CDR1 SNHLY and CDR2 FYNNEI. The CDR3 loop is CASSDDRGIYNEQFF. The CDR3 bases that were read are TGTGCCAGCAGTGACGACAGGGGTATCTACAATGAG.

This clone has a count of ten or more. The missing CDR3 end, 3 residues past where the read stops, is filled in from the germline J gene. This chain joins TRBV19 and TRBJ1-1; D is undetermined. The germline gives CDR1 LNHDA, CDR2 SQIVND (reference sequence). This CDR3 is built from 13 residues. V lost 5 bases, J lost 4 bases, and 11 bases lay in between. The CDR3 bases that were read are TGTGCCAGTAGTCGACAAAGAAGCACTGAA. The encoded protein is CASSRQRSTE. The CDR3 reads in full as CASSRQRSTEAFF.

This clone was counted at least ten times. The CDR3 end lies 3 residues beyond the end of the read and is filled in from the germline J gene. The chain employs TRBV4-1 and TRBJ1-5, with 11 bases that match TRBD1. Germline lookup yields CDR1 MGHRA and CDR2 YSYEKL. J lost 4 bases, V lost 0 bases, and 2 bases had no gene match. The CDR3 is 16 amino acids. CDR3 sequence: CASSQDGTGGNQPQHF. Partial CDR3 DNA: TGCGCCAGCAGCCAAGATGGGACAGGGGGTAATCAGCCC.

This clone has ten or more counts. Read coverage stops 3 residues before the CDR3 terminus; the germline J gene supplies the remainder. V and J are TRBV7-9 and TRBJ2-3, with D perhaps matching TRBD1 (5 bases). Trimming left V 2 bases short and J 2 bases short, with 11 bases between. CDR1 is SEHNR, CDR2 FQNEAQ, per germline (reference sequence). The CDR3 is 15 residues long. The DNA read from the CDR3 is TGTGCCAGCAGCTTAAATAGGGGCGTCACAGATACG. It is translated as CASSLNRGVTDT. In full, the CDR3 is CASSLNRGVTDTQYF.

In this sample, this clone turned up many times. From the germline J gene comes the end of the CDR3, since the read stops 3 residues before it. The rearrangement joins TRBV7-6 to TRBJ1-2, with 10 bases lining up with TRBD1. The CDR3 runs to 16 residues. Germline values: CDR1 SGHVS, CDR2 FNYEAQ. V shed 5 bases, J shed 6 bases, and the junction held 12 bases outside the gene matches. The DNA read from the CDR3 is TGTGCCAGCAGCCCAAAGACAGGGGGCGCAACTCATGGC. Translating gives CASSPKTGGATHG. The complete CDR3 protein is CASSPKTGGATHGYTF.

In its sample, this clone was seen many times. The read comes to an end 3 residues before the CDR3 does, leaving the germline J gene to fill in the end. The chain uses TRBV7-9 and TRBJ1-2; TRBD1 agrees at 8 bases. V gave up 7 bases and J gave up 5 bases; unmatched junction bases: 9. Germline V CDR1 and CDR2: SEHNR, FQNEAQ (reference sequence). CDR3 length equals 14 residues. The DNA read from the CDR3 is TGTGCCAGCACGACCGGACAGGGCGCATATGGC. Its protein is CASTTGQGAYG. The whole CDR3 protein is CASTTGQGAYGYTF.

This clone showed up many times. The CDR3 here is CASSVRGSGANVLTF. CDR3 DNA (partial): TGTGCCAGTAGCGTCAGGGGCTCTGGGGCCAACGTC. The V call is TRBV19, the J call TRBJ2-6, with D perhaps TRBD1 (6 bases). From the germline J gene comes the end of the CDR3, since the read stops 3 residues before it. V was pared by 6 bases and J by 0 bases, with 9 bases between. CDR3 size: 15 residues. Germline V gene sequence: CDR1 LNHDA, CDR2 SQIVND (reference sequence).

This clone showed up many times. The observed sequence ends 3 residues before the CDR3 terminus, with the missing tail filled in from the germline J gene. The chain recombines TRBV7-2 with TRBJ2-2; maybe TRBD2 (6 bases). The CDR3 loop spans 14 amino acids. With 5 bases removed from V and 5 bases from J, the gap between germline ends came to 12 bases. Looked up from germline, CDR1 is SGHTA and CDR2 is FQGNSA. CDR3 DNA, as far as it was read: TGTGCCAGCAGCCAGGGACTTGGGACCGGGGAG. Protein product: CASSQGLGTGE. The whole CDR3 sequence is CASSQGLGTGELFF.

This clone was seen ten or more times. The read halts 3 residues ahead of the CDR3 end, with the missing end drawn from the germline J gene. The chain joins TRBV11-3 to TRBJ1-1; D possibly corresponds to TRBD1 (5 bases). Germline CDR1 reads SGHNT; CDR2 reads YENEEA. Trimming shortened V by 5 bases and J by 1 base, and 11 bases separated the two germline ends. This CDR3 comprises 14 residues. CDR3 region: CASSPGIENTEAFF. CDR3 DNA, as far as it was read: TGTGCCAGCAGCCCAGGGATCGAGAACACTGAA.

This clone was detected many times. Read sequence stops 3 residues before the CDR3 end, and the germline J gene provides the missing end. The J gene is TRBJ1-4, the V gene TRBV5-1; D might be TRBD1 (5 bases). V lost 5 bases and J 3 bases, leaving 8 bases between the germline ends. CDR3 size: 13 residues. Germline CDR1 and CDR2: SGHRS and YFSETQ. The CDR3 DNA, read in part, is TGCGCCAGCAGACAGGTAGCTAATGAAAAA. Translation: CASRQVANEK. The full CDR3 protein reads CASRQVANEKLFF.

This clone came up many times. The CDR3 end lies 3 residues beyond the end of the read and is filled in from the germline J gene. This chain joins TRBV19 and TRBJ2-7; 16 nucleotides agree with TRBD2. Germline V gene lookup returns CDR1 LNHDA and CDR2 SQIVND (reference sequence). The V segment lost 3 bases and the J segment 4 bases; nucleotides outside the gene matches: 18. CDR3 length: 21 amino acids. The CDR3 DNA, read in part, is TGTGCCAGTAGTATTCACGAATCCCGTGGGACTAGCGGGAGGGCCACGTACGAG. Protein product: CASSIHESRGTSGRATYE. The full CDR3 is CASSIHESRGTSGRATYEQYF.

This clone has more than one count but fewer than ten. The covered CDR3 bases are TGTGCCAGTAGCATACAGGCGAACACTGAA. As protein: CASSIQANTE. The whole CDR3 sequence reads CASSIQANTEAFF. This chain joins TRBV19 and TRBJ1-1, with D tentatively TRBD1 (5 bases). The CDR3 is cut off 3 residues early in the read; its end comes from the germline J gene. Germline values: CDR1 LNHDA, CDR2 SQIVND (reference sequence). The length of the CDR3 is 13 residues. V was cut by 6 bases and J by 1 base, with 9 bases left in between.

There are a few counts of this clone. The CDR3 protein is CAWSVQVFTEAFF. The CDR3 bases that were read are TGTGCCTGGAGTGTACAGGTGTTCACTGAA. V usage is TRBV30 and J usage is TRBJ1-1, with a weak D call TRBD1 (5 bases). Read data end 3 residues before the CDR3 end; the end is taken from the germline J gene. Trimming took 0 bases from V and 4 from J, leaving 9 bases between them. CDR3 length: 13 amino acids. Germline CDR1 and CDR2: GTSNPN and SVGIG (reference sequence). Full variable domain (missing parts from reference TRBV30 and TRBJ1-1): SQTIHQWPATLVQPVGSPLSLECTVEGTSNPNLYWYRQAAGRGLQLLFYSVGIGQISSEVPQNLSASRPQDRQFILSSKKLLLSDSGFYLCAWSVQVFTEAFFGQGTRLTVV.

This clone has at least ten counts. The read finishes 3 residues shy of the CDR3 end, and the germline J gene is used to complete it. The chain employs TRBV30 and TRBJ2-5; D gene uncertain. Trimming left V 0 bases short and J 2 bases short, with 13 bases between. The germline gives CDR1 GTSNPN, CDR2 SVGIG (reference sequence). The CDR3 runs to 15 residues. The CDR3 loop is CAWSVSGLRQETQYF. Incomplete CDR3 DNA: TGTGCCTGGAGTGTTTCCGGTCTTAGACAAGAGACC.

In its sample, this clone was seen many times. Coverage ceases 3 residues before the CDR3 finishes, and the germline J gene fills in the end. V and J are TRBV27 and TRBJ2-7, with 9 bases that match TRBD2. CDR3 length: 15 amino acids. V lost 6 bases to trimming and J lost 3 bases; unmatched junction nucleotides: 9. Germline-derived CDR1 and CDR2 are MNHEY and SMNVEV (reference sequence). The CDR3: CASRPRLAEIYEQYF. CDR3 DNA, as far as it was read: TGTGCCAGCAGGCCAAGACTAGCGGAGATCTACGAG.

This clone was detected many times. Coverage ceases 3 residues before the CDR3 finishes, and the germline J gene fills in the end. The chain employs TRBV7-2 and TRBJ2-7; 9 positions agree with TRBD1. Germline V CDR1 and CDR2: SGHTA, FQGNSA. Trimming removed 3 bases from V and 3 bases from J; junction bases left unmatched: 6. The length of the CDR3 is 15 residues. CDR3 DNA, as far as it was read: TGTGCCAGCAGCTTTCTGGGACAGGGAATCTACGAG. Translated: CASSFLGQGIYE. Given in full, the CDR3 is CASSFLGQGIYEQYF.

At least ten counts were recorded for this clone. The read comes to an end 3 residues before the CDR3 does, leaving the germline J gene to fill in the end. The chain recombines TRBV18 with TRBJ1-1; D is ambiguous. Germline values: CDR1 KGHSH, CDR2 LQKENI. Trimming removed 5 bases at V and 5 bases at J, with 12 bases between. The CDR3 contains 13 residues. The CDR3 DNA, read in part, is TGTGCCAGCTCATCGGGGTCGGCGACTGAA. This sequence encodes CASSSGSATE. The whole CDR3 protein reads CASSSGSATEAFF.

This clone was seen at least ten times. With the read ending 3 residues before the CDR3 end, the germline J gene is used to fill in that end. V usage is TRBV20-1 and J usage is TRBJ2-3, with 8 bases lining up with TRBD2. The CDR3 consists of 15 residues. V dropped 3 bases and J dropped 5; count of bases not matched to a gene: 10. CDR1 and CDR2 from the germline V gene are DFQATT and SNEGSKA (reference sequence). Here the CDR3 reads CSASQLAAAKDTQYF. The CDR3 bases that were read are TGCAGTGCTAGCCAACTAGCGGCAGCTAAAGATACG.

This clone was observed many times. The read terminates 3 residues ahead of where the CDR3 ends, so the germline J gene completes it. V gene TRBV29-1 combines with J gene TRBJ2-4; a possible D gene is TRBD1 (6 bases). The ends were cut back, 3 bases at V and 2 bases at J, with 14 bases in the middle. The CDR3 covers 15 residues. From germline, CDR1 is SQVTM and CDR2 ANQGSEA. The sequenced CDR3 bases are TGCAGCGTTGAGGTGACAGGTCGGTCCAAAAACATT. Translating it yields CSVEVTGRSKNI. The entire CDR3 protein is CSVEVTGRSKNIQYF.

This clone was counted many times. The CDR3 goes on 3 residues after the read ends, and that part is filled in from the germline J gene. This chain joins TRBV5-1 and TRBJ2-3, with 8 bases matching TRBD2. The CDR3 is made up of 15 amino acids. The V and J ends lost 0 bases and 4 bases, in that order; junction bases with no gene match: 4. Germline-derived CDR1 and CDR2 are SGHRS and YFSETQ. CDR3 protein: CASSLASGSADTQYF. CDR3 bases read: TGCGCCAGCAGCTTGGCAAGCGGGAGTGCAGATACG.

The table lists this clone with many counts. The sequence runs out 3 residues before the end of the CDR3; the remainder is reconstructed from the germline J gene. This chain uses TRBV29-1 with TRBJ1-4; D possibly corresponds to TRBD1 (6 bases). The CDR3 spans 15 residues. Germline CDR1 is SQVTM and CDR2 is ANQGSEA. The V end lost 1 base, the J end lost 8 bases, and 17 bases lay between the germline ends. Incomplete CDR3 DNA: TGCAGCGTTGAAGCGGGAACAGGGAGGAACGAAAAA. This sequence encodes CSVEAGTGRNEK. The entire CDR3 is CSVEAGTGRNEKLFF.

This clone has a count of ten or more. From the germline J gene comes the end of the CDR3, since the read stops 3 residues before it. The V call is TRBV6-1, the J call TRBJ1-2, with 8 bases matching TRBD1. In germline, CDR1 is MNHNS, CDR2 SASEGT. The CDR3 has 15 amino acids. Germline trimming cut 4 bases from V and 4 bases from J; bases unmatched to any gene: 8. The DNA read from the CDR3 is TGTGCCAGCAGTGCAGGACAGGGTAGGACCTATGGC. Translating it yields CASSAGQGRTYG. The complete CDR3 reads CASSAGQGRTYGYTF.

This clone was picked up many times. Coverage ceases 3 residues before the CDR3 finishes, and the germline J gene fills in the end. This chain uses TRBV28 with TRBJ1-5; tentative D call: TRBD1 (6 bases). Germline values: CDR1 MDHEN, CDR2 SYDVKM. V was trimmed by 6 bases and J by 2 bases, leaving 14 bases between them. CDR3 length equals 15 residues. CDR3: CASRQTYRGNQPQHF. The CDR3 DNA, read in part, is TGTGCCAGCAGGCAAACCTACAGGGGCAATCAGCCC.

This clone was recorded many times. The CDR3 here is CSARARGLEAFF. The covered CDR3 bases are TGCAGTGCTAGAGCAAGGGGACTCGAA. V is TRBV20-1 and J is TRBJ1-1; TRBD1 might be the D (5 bases). The read is 3 residues too short to cover the CDR3 end, so that end is filled in from the germline J gene. Germline assignment: CDR1 DFQATT and CDR2 SNEGSKA (reference sequence). The CDR3 has 12 amino acids.

As for this clone: Coverage ceases 3 residues before the CDR3 finishes, and the germline J gene fills in the end. The J gene is TRBJ1-4, the V gene TRBV30, with a possible D match to TRBD1 (5 bases). V lost 3 bases to trimming and J lost 0 bases, with 17 bases between them. The CDR3 spans 17 residues. Germline CDR1 and CDR2: GTSNPN and SVGIG (reference sequence). CDR3 DNA, as far as it was read: TGTGCCTGGAGCACACTACAGGACGTCGCAACTAATGAAAAA. Protein sequence: CAWSTLQDVATNEK. Given in full, the CDR3 is CAWSTLQDVATNEKLFF.

This clone came up many times. Read data end 3 residues before the CDR3 end; the end is taken from the germline J gene. The chain combines TRBV27 with TRBJ2-3; 11 nucleotides match TRBD2. CDR3 length: 17 residues. From germline, CDR1 is MNHEY and CDR2 SMNVEV (reference sequence). V was pared by 2 bases and J by 5 bases, with 9 bases of the junction left unmatched. The CDR3 loop is CASSLGTSGGAGDTQYF. CDR3 bases read: TGTGCCAGCAGTTTAGGAACTAGCGGGGGCGCCGGAGATACG.

This clone was seen ten or more times. The CDR3 extends 3 residues past the end of the read, so its final part is completed from the germline J gene. This sequence joins TRBV18 and TRBJ2-3, with no clear D. This CDR3 is built from 13 residues. Trimming shortened V by 4 bases and J by 0 bases, and 5 bases separated the two germline ends. The germline V gene has CDR1 KGHSH and CDR2 LQKENI. CDR3 protein: CASSLISTDTQYF. Partial CDR3 DNA: TGTGCCAGCTCACTTATTAGCACAGATACG.

At least ten counts were recorded for this clone. The chain's CDR3 is CASSKRQSVEQYF. CDR3 bases read: TGTGCCAGTAGTAAGAGACAGTCGGTCGAG. This chain connects TRBV19 to TRBJ2-7; possible D gene TRBD1, 5 bases. The read stops 3 residues short of the end of the CDR3; the missing end is completed from the germline J gene. The ends were cut back, 4 bases at V and 6 bases at J, with 13 bases in the middle. The CDR3 is 13 residues long. Germline-derived CDR1 and CDR2 are LNHDA and SQIVND (reference sequence).